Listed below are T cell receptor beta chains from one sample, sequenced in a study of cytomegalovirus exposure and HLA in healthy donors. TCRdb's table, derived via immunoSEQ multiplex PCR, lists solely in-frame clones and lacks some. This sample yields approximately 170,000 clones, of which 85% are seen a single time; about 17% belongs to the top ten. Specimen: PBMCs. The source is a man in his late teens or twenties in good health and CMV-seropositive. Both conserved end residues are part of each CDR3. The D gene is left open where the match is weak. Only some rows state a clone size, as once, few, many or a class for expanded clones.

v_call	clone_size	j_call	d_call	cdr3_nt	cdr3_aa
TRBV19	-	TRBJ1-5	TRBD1	TGTGCCAGTAGTTTGGACAGGAATCAGCCCCAGCATTTT	CASSLDRNQPQHF
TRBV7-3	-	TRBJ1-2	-	TGTGCCAGCAGCTTATTAACCGCGAACTATGGCTACACCTTC	CASSLLTANYGYTF
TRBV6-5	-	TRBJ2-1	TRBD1	TGTGCCAGCAAGACAGGGGTAGGCTCCTACAATGAGCAGTTCTTC	CASKTGVGSYNEQFF
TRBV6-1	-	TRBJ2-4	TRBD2	TGTGCCAGCCTGTTTCGGCGGGAGGGCCCTAACATTCAGTACTTC	CASLFRREGPNIQYF
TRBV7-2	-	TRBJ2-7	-	TGTGCCAGCAGCATTGGACTAATAACCTACGAGCAGTACTTC	CASSIGLITYEQYF
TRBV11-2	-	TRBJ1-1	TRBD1	TGTGCCAGCAGCCTCCGGACAGGGAGAGACACTGAAGCTTTCTTT	CASSLRTGRDTEAFF
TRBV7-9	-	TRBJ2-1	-	TGTGCCAGCAGTGAGGCGGGCCCGGGTTACAATGAGCAGTTCTTC	CASSEAGPGYNEQFF
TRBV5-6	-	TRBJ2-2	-	TGTGCCAGCAGCTCCCAGGGAAGGGGCACCGGGGAGCTGTTTTTT	CASSSQGRGTGELFF
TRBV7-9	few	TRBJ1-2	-	TGTGCCAGCAGCTTAGAGTCGGGGAATGGCTACACCTTC	CASSLESGNGYTF
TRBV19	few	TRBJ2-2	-	TGTGCCAGTAGTGTCGCCGGGGAGCTGTTTTTT	CASSVAGELFF
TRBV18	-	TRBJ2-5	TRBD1	TGTGCCAGCTCAGCCAGGGGGCTCCAAGAGACCCAGTACTTC	CASSARGLQETQYF
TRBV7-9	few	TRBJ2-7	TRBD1	TGTGCCAGCAGCTTCACCGGGACAGGAGACGAGCAGTACTTC	CASSFTGTGDEQYF
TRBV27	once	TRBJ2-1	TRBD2	TGTGCCAGCAGTTCCCTCACGTTAGCGGGGGACGCTGATGAGCAGTTCTTC	CASSSLTLAGDADEQFF
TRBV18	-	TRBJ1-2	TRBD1	TGTGCCAGCTCACTAACAGGGGGATGGACCTTC	CASSLTGGWTF
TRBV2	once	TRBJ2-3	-	TGTGCCAGCAGTGAAGCGCTTCGAGGGGATACGCAGTATTTT	CASSEALRGDTQYF
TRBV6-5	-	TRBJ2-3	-	TGTGCCAGCAGCCGCGCGGGGGATACGCAGTATTTT	CASSRAGDTQYF
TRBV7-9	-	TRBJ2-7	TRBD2	TGTGCCAGCAGCGGGGAGGGCTACGAGCAGTACTTC	CASSGEGYEQYF